The clone carrying this T cell receptor beta chain was detected many times. The data were taken from a study of identical twins. The CDR3 length is 13 residues. The V and J ends lost 7 bases and 9 bases, in that order; junction bases with no gene match: 10. CDR1 is SGHNT, CDR2 YYREEE, per germline (reference sequence). Each donor was a healthy Caucasian. MiXCR, applied by TCRdb to the 5' RACE reads, yields one record per CDR3 protein. The data contain under 250,000 distinct CDR3 sequences, roughly 9.4% of them singletons. V is TRBV5-4 and J is TRBJ2-1, with 7 positions matching TRBD2. Sequenced input: memory (CD45RO+) T cells sorted from blood. This TCR derives from a woman in her late teens or twenties in good health. CDR3 region: CASGWTSTVEQFF. DNA of the CDR3: TGTGCCAGCGGATGGACTAGTACCGTTGAGCAGTTCTTC.